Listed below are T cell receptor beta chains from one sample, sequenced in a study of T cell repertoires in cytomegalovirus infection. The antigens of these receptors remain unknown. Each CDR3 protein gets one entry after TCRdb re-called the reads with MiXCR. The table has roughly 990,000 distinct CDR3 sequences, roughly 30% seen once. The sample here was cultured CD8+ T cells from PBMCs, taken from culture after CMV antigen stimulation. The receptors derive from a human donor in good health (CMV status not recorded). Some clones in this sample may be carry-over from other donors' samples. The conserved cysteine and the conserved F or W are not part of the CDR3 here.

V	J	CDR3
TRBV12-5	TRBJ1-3	ASGLVDRVPFSLSGNTIY
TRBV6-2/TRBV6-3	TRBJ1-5	ASMVRGRGYQPQH
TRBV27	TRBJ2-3	ASSFVGNGADTQY
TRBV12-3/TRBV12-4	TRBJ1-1	ASSPLPGLNTEAF
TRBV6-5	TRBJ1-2	ASSSGTLGDNT
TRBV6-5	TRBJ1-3	ASSYSSIDSGNTIY
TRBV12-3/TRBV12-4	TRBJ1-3	ASSLASGNTIY
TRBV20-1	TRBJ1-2	SAQSSAPGWGYT
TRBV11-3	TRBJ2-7	ASSLDTGVGAYEQY
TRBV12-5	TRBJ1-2	ASGLAMGQGNYGYT
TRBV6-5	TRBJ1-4	ASSYSSGRKLF
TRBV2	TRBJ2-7	ASPGPYSYEQY
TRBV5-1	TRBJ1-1	ASSLRQGAFTEAF
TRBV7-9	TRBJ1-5	ASSLPGSGKPQH
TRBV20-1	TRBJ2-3	SASLRRADTQY
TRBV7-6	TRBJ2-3	ASSSPGLRDTQY
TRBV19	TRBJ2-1	ASSPGRAGWEQF
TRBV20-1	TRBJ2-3	SARASGASLDTQY
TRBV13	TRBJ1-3	GSSLGPGTGNTIY
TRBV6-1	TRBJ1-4	ASAAMDFNEKLF
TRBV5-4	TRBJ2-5	ASSLPLGETQY
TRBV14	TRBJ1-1	ASSQDSGWNTEAF
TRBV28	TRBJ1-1	ASSPDRAEDEAF
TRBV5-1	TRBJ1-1	ASSSGQANQEAF
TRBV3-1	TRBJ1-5	ASSLQGANDQPQH
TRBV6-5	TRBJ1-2	ASSYSEEVGYT
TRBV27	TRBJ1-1	VSSFTSPGNTEAF
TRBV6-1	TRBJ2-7	ASSEAERGYYEQY
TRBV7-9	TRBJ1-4	ASSPPGLEKLF
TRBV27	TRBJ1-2	ASSPAWLVGYGYT
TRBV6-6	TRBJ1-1	ASSYSPTRTENTEAF
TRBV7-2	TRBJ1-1	ASSLARAGYMNTEAF
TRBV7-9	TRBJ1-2	ASSLGRSSPYGYT
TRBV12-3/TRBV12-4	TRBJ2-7	ASRLDRVAEQY
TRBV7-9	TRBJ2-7	ASSSEGYEQY
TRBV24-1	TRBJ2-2	TTSDSRTGHTGELF
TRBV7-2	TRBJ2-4	ASSWGGEKNIQY
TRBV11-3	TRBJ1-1	ASSWRDFTEAF
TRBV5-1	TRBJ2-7	ASSLGGGGEQY
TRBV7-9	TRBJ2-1	ASSGRTMRASGDEQF
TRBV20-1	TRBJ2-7	SARNLQGSYEQY
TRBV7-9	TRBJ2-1	ASSPRASSGGSSYNEQF
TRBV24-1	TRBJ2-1	ATSDRQGYEQF
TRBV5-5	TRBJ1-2	ATKDVRVAEGYT
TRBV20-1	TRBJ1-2	SARFLERDMTYGYT
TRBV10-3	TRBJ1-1	AINGSPNTEAF
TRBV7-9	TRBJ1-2	ASSSEASGGENGYT
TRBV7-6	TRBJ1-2	ASSGQPGQGASAYT
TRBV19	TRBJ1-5	ASADPGNQPQH
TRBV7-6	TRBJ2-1	ASSEQTLENNEQF
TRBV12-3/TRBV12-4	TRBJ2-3	ASSPLGTTTDTQY
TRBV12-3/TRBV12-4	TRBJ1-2	ASSPTGAEGYT